This TCR beta chain stems from a study of cytomegalovirus exposure and HLA in healthy donors. Study outcomes and limitations: Within the 120 validation repertoires, first-cohort TCR clusters tended to co-occur, according to a later analysis. A few chains tied to CMV proved CMV antigen-specific in vitro.

Assay used: immunoSEQ multiplex PCR; TCRdb lists only in-frame clones, some missing. Of approximately 280,000 clones in the sample, 88% were seen once. This clone was seen just once. The antigen remains undetermined. CDR3 length: 17 amino acids. CDR1 SGHVS and CDR2 FQNEAQ come from the germline V gene. Trimming took 4 bases from V and 6 from J, leaving 23 bases between them. V and J are TRBV7-8 and TRBJ2-3; no definite D call. The clonotype originates from a woman younger than 35 in good health and CMV-seronegative. The material sequenced was PBMCs. The CDR3: CASSSNPLYKARDTQYF. In nucleotides, the CDR3 is TGTGCCAGCAGCTCCAACCCTCTCTATAAGGCCAGGGATACGCAGTATTTT.